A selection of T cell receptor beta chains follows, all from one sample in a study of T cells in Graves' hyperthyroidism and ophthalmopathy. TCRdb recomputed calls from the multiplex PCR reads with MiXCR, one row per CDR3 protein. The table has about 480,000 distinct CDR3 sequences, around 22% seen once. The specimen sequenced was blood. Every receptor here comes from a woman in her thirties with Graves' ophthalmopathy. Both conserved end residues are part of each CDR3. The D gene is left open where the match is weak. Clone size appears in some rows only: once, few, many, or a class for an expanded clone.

CDR3 protein: CASSLRGFDNSPLHF; CDR3 DNA: TGTGCCAGCTCACTCAGAGGGTTCGATAATTCACCCCTCCACTTT; J gene: TRBJ1-6; D gene: NA; CDR3 length: 15; clone size: NA; V gene: TRBV6-1
CDR3 protein: CASSTQQGWDTEAFF; CDR3 DNA: TGTGCCAGCAGTACGCAACAGGGGTGGGACACTGAAGCTTTCTTT; J gene: TRBJ1-1; D gene: TRBD1; CDR3 length: 15; clone size: many; V gene: TRBV25-1
CDR3 protein: CASSLRVGETQYF; CDR3 DNA: TGTGCCAGCAGCTTAAGGGTCGGAGAGACCCAGTACTTC; J gene: TRBJ2-5; D gene: NA; CDR3 length: 13; clone size: many; V gene: TRBV7-6
CDR3 protein: CASQSGRTVTYEQYF; CDR3 DNA: TGTGCCAGCCAATCAGGCCGGACAGTAACCTACGAGCAGTACTTC; J gene: TRBJ2-7; D gene: NA; CDR3 length: 15; clone size: NA; V gene: TRBV6-2/TRBV6-3
CDR3 protein: CSARFMTVNYGYTF; CDR3 DNA: TGCAGTGCTAGGTTCATGACAGTTAACTATGGCTACACCTTC; J gene: TRBJ1-2; D gene: NA; CDR3 length: 14; clone size: few; V gene: TRBV20-1
CDR3 protein: CASSITSGANVLTF; CDR3 DNA: TGTGCCAGCAGCATTACCTCTGGGGCCAACGTCCTGACTTTC; J gene: TRBJ2-6; D gene: NA; CDR3 length: 14; clone size: NA; V gene: TRBV5-5
CDR3 protein: CASSKAGTGRNSPLHF; CDR3 DNA: TGTGCCAGCAGTAAGGCCGGGACAGGGCGTAATTCACCCCTCCACTTT; J gene: TRBJ1-6; D gene: TRBD1; CDR3 length: 16; clone size: NA; V gene: TRBV12-3/TRBV12-4
CDR3 protein: CASSVADSQPQHF; CDR3 DNA: TGTGCCAGCAGCGTAGCTGACAGCCAGCCCCAGCATTTT; J gene: TRBJ1-5; D gene: NA; CDR3 length: 13; clone size: many; V gene: TRBV9
CDR3 protein: CASSPHLASEQYF; CDR3 DNA: TGCGCCAGCAGCCCTCACCTAGCCTCCGAGCAGTACTTC; J gene: TRBJ2-7; D gene: NA; CDR3 length: 13; clone size: NA; V gene: TRBV4-1
CDR3 protein: CASTGERNNYGYTF; CDR3 DNA: TGTGCCAGTACAGGGGAGCGGAATAACTATGGCTACACCTTC; J gene: TRBJ1-2; D gene: NA; CDR3 length: 14; clone size: many; V gene: TRBV19
CDR3 protein: CASRGQAAAKNIQYF; CDR3 DNA: TGTGCCAGCAGAGGACAGGCCGCAGCCAAAAACATTCAGTACTTC; J gene: TRBJ2-4; D gene: TRBD1; CDR3 length: 15; clone size: many; V gene: TRBV11-2
CDR3 protein: CASSQPGGHEAFF; CDR3 DNA: TGTGCCAGCAGTCAGCCGGGGGGGCATGAAGCTTTCTTT; J gene: TRBJ1-1; D gene: NA; CDR3 length: 13; clone size: many; V gene: TRBV27
CDR3 protein: CSARSVWEQETQYF; CDR3 DNA: TGCAGTGCTAGGTCAGTCTGGGAGCAAGAGACCCAGTACTTC; J gene: TRBJ2-5; D gene: NA; CDR3 length: 14; clone size: many; V gene: TRBV20-1
CDR3 protein: CASSLLQGNEQYF; CDR3 DNA: TGTGCCAGCAGCCTACTACAGGGAAACGAGCAGTACTTC; J gene: TRBJ2-7; D gene: NA; CDR3 length: 13; clone size: many; V gene: TRBV6-2/TRBV6-3
CDR3 protein: CASSLFRRGDYQETQYF; CDR3 DNA: TGTGCCAGCAGTTTATTTCGGCGGGGGGACTACCAAGAGACCCAGTACTTC; J gene: TRBJ2-5; D gene: TRBD2; CDR3 length: 17; clone size: NA; V gene: TRBV28
CDR3 protein: CSVGGRPGGTEAFF; CDR3 DNA: TGCAGCGTAGGAGGCAGGCCGGGGGGAACTGAAGCTTTCTTT; J gene: TRBJ1-1; D gene: NA; CDR3 length: 14; clone size: many; V gene: TRBV29-1
CDR3 protein: CASSKTGGMNTEAFF; CDR3 DNA: TGTGCCAGCAGTAAAACAGGGGGCATGAACACTGAAGCTTTCTTT; J gene: TRBJ1-1; D gene: TRBD1; CDR3 length: 15; clone size: NA; V gene: TRBV6-1
CDR3 protein: CAWSAAGRETQYF; CDR3 DNA: TGTGCCTGGAGTGCAGCGGGGCGAGAGACCCAGTACTTC; J gene: TRBJ2-5; D gene: TRBD2; CDR3 length: 13; clone size: NA; V gene: TRBV30
CDR3 protein: CSAEPGTGAAEAFF; CDR3 DNA: TGCAGTGCAGAACCCGGGACAGGGGCTGCTGAAGCTTTCTTT; J gene: TRBJ1-1; D gene: TRBD1; CDR3 length: 14; clone size: many; V gene: TRBV20-1
CDR3 protein: CASSPLRAETQYF; CDR3 DNA: TGTGCCAGCAGCCCACTGCGGGCCGAGACCCAGTACTTC; J gene: TRBJ2-5; D gene: NA; CDR3 length: 13; clone size: few; V gene: TRBV7-8
CDR3 protein: CSARSPGQGGEKLFF; CDR3 DNA: TGCAGTGCCAGATCGCCGGGACAGGGGGGTGAAAAACTGTTTTTT; J gene: TRBJ1-4; D gene: TRBD1; CDR3 length: 15; clone size: NA; V gene: TRBV20-1
CDR3 protein: CASSKSREYQPQHF; CDR3 DNA: TGTGCCAGCAGTAAGTCCAGGGAGTATCAGCCCCAGCATTTT; J gene: TRBJ1-5; D gene: NA; CDR3 length: 14; clone size: many; V gene: TRBV6-1
CDR3 protein: CAWNVGGGGANVLTF; CDR3 DNA: TGTGCCTGGAACGTAGGGGGCGGTGGGGCCAACGTCCTGACTTTC; J gene: TRBJ2-6; D gene: TRBD1; CDR3 length: 15; clone size: few; V gene: TRBV30
CDR3 protein: CSARDFETQYF; CDR3 DNA: TGCAGTGCTAGAGATTTCGAGACCCAGTACTTC; J gene: TRBJ2-5; D gene: NA; CDR3 length: 11; clone size: NA; V gene: TRBV20-1
CDR3 protein: CASSFGVGAYEQYF; CDR3 DNA: TGTGCCAGCAGTTTCGGGGTGGGGGCCTACGAGCAGTACTTC; J gene: TRBJ2-7; D gene: NA; CDR3 length: 14; clone size: many; V gene: TRBV12-3/TRBV12-4
CDR3 protein: CATRYTGELFF; CDR3 DNA: TGTGCCACTCGATACACCGGGGAGCTGTTTTTT; J gene: TRBJ2-2; D gene: NA; CDR3 length: 11; clone size: NA; V gene: TRBV6-2/TRBV6-3
CDR3 protein: CSATARSYTEAFF; CDR3 DNA: TGCAGTGCCACAGCAAGATCGTACACTGAAGCTTTCTTT; J gene: TRBJ1-1; D gene: NA; CDR3 length: 13; clone size: many; V gene: TRBV20-1
CDR3 protein: CASSYITGGETQYF; CDR3 DNA: TGTGCCAGCAGTTACATAACAGGGGGAGAGACCCAGTACTTC; J gene: TRBJ2-5; D gene: TRBD1; CDR3 length: 14; clone size: NA; V gene: TRBV28
CDR3 protein: CASSPHYRGSGVGYTF; CDR3 DNA: TGTGCCAGCAGTCCGCATTACAGGGGAAGTGGGGTGGGCTACACCTTC; J gene: TRBJ1-2; D gene: TRBD1; CDR3 length: 16; clone size: NA; V gene: TRBV28
CDR3 protein: CASSYVLTGGIKNIQYF; CDR3 DNA: TGTGCCAGCAGTTACGTCCTCACTGGGGGGATAAAAAACATTCAGTACTTC; J gene: TRBJ2-4; D gene: NA; CDR3 length: 17; clone size: NA; V gene: TRBV12-3/TRBV12-4
CDR3 protein: CASSLHLPGGVGKTEAFF; CDR3 DNA: TGCGCCAGCAGCCTCCACCTGCCAGGGGGCGTGGGGAAGACTGAAGCTTTCTTT; J gene: TRBJ1-1; D gene: TRBD1; CDR3 length: 18; clone size: many; V gene: TRBV4-1
CDR3 protein: CATSRDEGIYGYTF; CDR3 DNA: TGTGCCACCAGCAGAGATGAGGGGATCTATGGCTACACCTTC; J gene: TRBJ1-2; D gene: NA; CDR3 length: 14; clone size: many; V gene: TRBV15
CDR3 protein: CASSLYYDSNQPQHF; CDR3 DNA: TGTGCCAGCAGCTTATACTACGATAGCAATCAGCCCCAGCATTTT; J gene: TRBJ1-5; D gene: NA; CDR3 length: 15; clone size: many; V gene: TRBV7-2